These 30 T cell receptor beta chains originate from one sample sequenced in a study of shared clonotypes between healthy human individuals. This table comes from immunoSEQ multiplex PCR, and its TCRdb copy is limited to in-frame clones, with some not included. Seen here are 2 million to 2.5 million clones, around 95% observed once, and the top ten hold 0.13%. The sample comprised naive CD4+ T cells sorted from blood. Subset reported: CD45RA+ positively selected. These receptor sequences come from a man aged 18 to 29 in good health.

The chain recombines TRBV9 with TRBJ1-2, with D tentatively TRBD1 (5 bases). The CDR3 is 17 amino acids. The V end was cut by 4 bases, the J end by 7 bases, with 26 bases between. From germline, CDR1 is SGDLS and CDR2 YYNGEE. The DNA of the CDR3 is TGTGCCAGCAGCCCCGGGATCGGGCAGGGAGGGCTAGGTGGCTACACCTTC. Amino acids: CASSPGIGQGGLGGYTF.

This clone was detected only once. Other DNA variants within this sample encode the same CDR3. The chain couples TRBV5-1 to TRBJ2-3; 10 nucleotides line up with TRBD2. Per the germline V gene, CDR1 is SGHRS and CDR2 is YFSETQ. The CDR3 length is 15 residues. Trimming cost V 4 bases and J 1 base; bases outside gene matches: 3. The CDR3 spells CASSTGTSGTDTQYF. CDR3 bases: TGCGCCAGCAGCACCGGGACTAGCGGCACAGATACGCAGTATTTT. Full variable domain (remainder filled in from reference TRBV5-1 and TRBJ2-3): KAGVTQTPRYLIKTRGQQVTLSCSPISGHRSVSWYQQTPGQGLQFLFEYFSETQRNKGNFPGRFSGRQFSNSRSEMNVSTLELGDSALYLCASSTGTSGTDTQYFGPGTRLTVL.

A single count supports this clone. The chain employs TRBV6-1 and TRBJ1-2; a weak D match, TRBD1 (5 bases). Germline V lookup: CDR1 MNHNS, CDR2 SASEGT. This CDR3 spans 13 amino acids. Between the trimmed V and J ends, which lost 5 bases and 5 bases, there was a span of 12 bases. The CDR3 nucleotides read TGTGCCAGCAGTTTGGGACGGCAGTATGGCTACACCTTC. As protein: CASSLGRQYGYTF.

Concerning this clone itself: The sample has other DNA sequences that encode this CDR3 too. V gene TRBV5-1 combines with J gene TRBJ2-3; maybe TRBD1 (6 bases). The V gene lost 0 bases and the J gene lost 2 bases, with 7 bases spanning the gap. Germline CDR1 reads SGHRS; CDR2 reads YFSETQ. The CDR3 consists of 14 residues. CDR3 in amino acids: CASSLGTVTDTQYF. CDR3 DNA: TGCGCCAGCAGCTTGGGGACAGTCACAGATACGCAGTATTTT.

This chain connects TRBV11-2 to TRBJ2-2, with D perhaps matching TRBD1 or TRBD2 (5 bases each). Germline V gene data show CDR1 as SGHAT and CDR2 as FQNNGV. This CDR3 has 15 residues. With 0 bases removed from V and 4 bases from J, the gap between germline ends came to 9 bases. The CDR3 loop reads CASSLEGVGTGELFF. Written as DNA, the CDR3 is TGTGCCAGCAGCTTAGAGGGGGTTGGCACCGGGGAGCTGTTTTTT.

The V gene is TRBV28, the J gene TRBJ1-6; D may be TRBD1 (6 bases). Between the trimmed V and J ends, which lost 7 bases and 10 bases, there was a span of 17 bases. The germline V gene encodes CDR1 MDHEN and CDR2 SYDVKM. This CDR3 region has 14 residues. The CDR3 nucleotides read TGTGCCAGCACCAAGGGGGGGGAGAAGTCACCCCTCCACTTT. It encodes CASTKGGEKSPLHF.

Of note for this clone: This same CDR3 is encoded by further DNA sequences in the sample. The chain combines TRBV30 with TRBJ1-2; D not certain. CDR3 length: 11 amino acids. Germline CDR1 GTSNPN, CDR2 SVGIG (reference sequence). The V end lost 3 bases, the J end lost 2 bases, and 4 bases lay between the germline ends. The DNA for the CDR3 is TGTGCCTGGAGCCCGAACTATGGCTACACCTTC. Translation: CAWSPNYGYTF.

The V gene is TRBV10-3, the J gene TRBJ2-1, with a tentative D call TRBD1 (5 bases). The CDR3 is 14 residues long. Germline CDR1 ENHRY, CDR2 SYGVKD. Trimming shortened V by 2 bases and J by 4 bases, and 9 bases separated the two germline ends. In DNA form, the CDR3 reads TGTGCCATCAGTGAGGACAGAATATACAATGAGCAGTTCTTC. This sequence encodes CAISEDRIYNEQFF.

This chain links TRBV7-9 with TRBJ1-2; D unresolved. V lost 1 base to trimming and J lost 8 bases, with 8 bases between them. CDR1 and CDR2 from the germline V gene are SEHNR and FQNEAQ (reference sequence). The CDR3 covers 12 residues. The CDR3 DNA reads as TGTGCCAGCAGCTTAGATTTGCGGGGCTACACCTTC. It specifies CASSLDLRGYTF.

This clone came up once. J is TRBJ1-5 and V is TRBV10-3; D is uncertain. Trimming cost V 0 bases and J 6 bases, with 12 bases left between them. Germline-derived CDR1 and CDR2 are ENHRY and SYGVKD. The CDR3 is 15 amino acids. In DNA, the CDR3 is TGTGCCATCAGTGAGTCGATGAGGGATACTCAGCCCCAGCATTTT. It yields the protein CAISESMRDTQPQHF.

This clone was detected once. The chain is built from TRBV2 and TRBJ2-1; D gene uncertain. The CDR3 consists of 11 residues. The V end lost 6 bases, the J end lost 8 bases, and 8 bases lay between the germline ends. From germline, CDR1 is SNHLY and CDR2 FYNNEI. CDR3 protein: CASSEQHEQFF. The CDR3 DNA sequence: TGTGCCAGCAGCGAGCAGCATGAGCAGTTCTTC.

For this clone: A much larger clone lies one base from this, so it may be a read error. This specimen includes other DNA sequences encoding the same CDR3. The chain carries TRBV2 and TRBJ2-5; D is ambiguous. The germline CDR1 and CDR2 sequences are SNHLY and FYNNEI. This CDR3 region has 11 residues. Between the trimmed V and J ends, which lost 5 bases and 5 bases, there was a span of 6 bases. For the CDR3, the DNA is TGTGCCAGCAGTCCCCAGGAGACCCAGTACTTC. Its protein is CASSPQETQYF.

This clone came up once. The chain links TRBV28 to TRBJ1-1; D call uncertain. The V end lost 2 bases, the J end lost 10 bases, and 14 bases lay between the germline ends. Germline V gene sequence: CDR1 MDHEN, CDR2 SYDVKM. The CDR3 runs 13 residues. For the CDR3, the DNA is TGTGCCAGCAGTTTAATAAGGGTCTGGGGAGCTTTCTTT. Translating gives CASSLIRVWGAFF.

The chain uses TRBV30 and TRBJ2-7; the match to TRBD2 covers 10 bases. Trimming took 3 bases from V and 5 from J; bases not matched to a gene: 4. CDR3 length: 13 residues. Looked up from germline, CDR1 is GTSNPN and CDR2 is SVGIG (reference sequence). In DNA, the CDR3 is TGTGCCTGGAGACTAGCGGGGAGTAACGAGCAGTACTTC. This encodes CAWRLAGSNEQYF.

V gene TRBV7-2 combines with J gene TRBJ2-1; 10 bases line up with TRBD2. CDR3 size: 16 residues. The V gene end was trimmed by 2 bases and the J gene end by 8 bases; junction bases not matched to a gene: 9. Germline loops: CDR1 SGHTA, CDR2 FQGNSA. The CDR3, as DNA: TGTGCCAGCAGCTTAATGTCTAGCGGGAGTATCTATGAGCAGTTCTTC. Translating it yields CASSLMSSGSIYEQFF. Filled out from reference TRBV7-2 and TRBJ2-1, the complete variable domain reads GAGVSQSPSNKVTEKGKDVELRCDPISGHTALYWYRQSLGQGLEFLIYFQGNSAPDKSGLPSDRFSAERTGGSVSTLTIQRTQQEDSAVYLCASSLMSSGSIYEQFFGPGTRLTVL.

The chain couples TRBV10-3 to TRBJ2-7, with D perhaps matching TRBD1 (6 bases). The V gene's germline CDR1 is ENHRY and CDR2 SYGVKD. Trimming removed 0 bases at V and 2 bases at J, with 11 bases between. The CDR3 is 15 amino acids. CDR3 DNA sequence: TGTGCCATCAGTGAGTCGGTGGGGGCGACCTACGAGCAGTACTTC. Translated, it gives CAISESVGATYEQYF.

This clone was recorded once. The V and J genes are TRBV20-1 and TRBJ2-7, with D perhaps matching TRBD1 or TRBD2 (6 bases each). Trimming left V 8 bases short and J 7 bases short, with 15 bases between. CDR3 size: 11 residues. Germline V CDR1 and CDR2: DFQATT, SNEGSKA (reference sequence). For the CDR3, the DNA is TGCAGTTCATCGCGAGGGGGGGAGCAGTACTTC. Translation: CSSSRGGEQYF.

The CDR3 sequence is CASVRDILSYEQYF. In nucleotides, the CDR3 is TGTGCCAGCGTCCGGGACATCCTCTCCTACGAGCAGTACTTC. V and J are TRBV28 and TRBJ2-7; TRBD1 might be the D (6 bases). The ends were cut back, 8 bases at V and 0 bases at J, with 14 bases in the middle. The CDR3 has 14 amino acids. Per germline, CDR1 MDHEN and CDR2 SYDVKM.

V usage is TRBV7-8 and J usage is TRBJ1-1; 7 nucleotides align to TRBD1. V dropped 5 bases and J dropped 5; count of bases not matched to a gene: 8. Germline V gene sequence: CDR1 SGHVS, CDR2 FQNEAQ. This CDR3 has 14 residues. The CDR3 region has the DNA TGTGCCAGCAGCACCTACAGGGGTGGTACTGAAGCTTTCTTT. It is translated as CASSTYRGGTEAFF.

This chain links TRBV19 with TRBJ2-1, with TRBD2 matching over 11 bases. Germline CDR1 LNHDA, CDR2 SQIVND (reference sequence). Trimming cost V 6 bases and J 7 bases; bases outside gene matches: 14. The CDR3 consists of 17 residues. CDR3 coding DNA: TGTGCCAGTAGCCTTCTCGGGGCTAGCGGGAGGTATAATGAGCAGTTCTTC. It specifies CASSLLGASGRYNEQFF.

The DNA for the CDR3 is TGTGCCAGCAGAGCTCCGGGACAGGGAGACTACGAGCAGTACTTC. This translates into CASRAPGQGDYEQYF. The chain is built from TRBV7-2 and TRBJ2-7; TRBD1 matches at 9 bases. The V gene end was trimmed by 6 bases and the J gene end by 3 bases; junction bases not matched to a gene: 9. The CDR3 sequence is 15 residues long. From germline, CDR1 is SGHTA and CDR2 FQGNSA.

The rearrangement joins TRBV13 to TRBJ1-1; D is unclear. CDR3 length equals 13 residues. Trimming shortened V by 5 bases and J by 7 bases, and 14 bases separated the two germline ends. Germline CDR1 PRHDT, CDR2 FYEKMQ (reference sequence). Here the CDR3 reads CASSPIPGYEAFF. CDR3 bases: TGTGCCAGCAGCCCTATCCCCGGGTATGAAGCTTTCTTT.

This clone was seen only once. Other DNA sequences in the sample encode the same CDR3. The chain is built from TRBV5-1 and TRBJ1-2; a possible D gene is TRBD1 (5 bases). V lost 2 bases and J 3 bases, leaving 8 bases between the germline ends. Germline lookup yields CDR1 SGHRS and CDR2 YFSETQ. This CDR3 has 13 residues. CDR3 nucleotides: TGCGCCAGCAGCTTAACAGGTGACTATGGCTACACCTTC. Its protein is CASSLTGDYGYTF.

This rearrangement joins TRBV6-6 to TRBJ2-4; D is uncertain. V gave up 7 bases and J gave up 1 base, with 14 bases separating them. Germline V gene sequence: CDR1 MNHNY, CDR2 SVGAGI (reference sequence). The CDR3 loop spans 15 amino acids. CDR3 sequence reads: CASTFDGGAKNIQYF. In DNA form, the CDR3 reads TGTGCCAGCACCTTCGACGGTGGGGCCAAAAACATTCAGTACTTC.

The chain uses TRBV29-1 and TRBJ2-1; the match to TRBD2 covers 12 bases. Per the germline V gene, CDR1 is SQVTM and CDR2 is ANQGSEA. CDR3 length: 13 amino acids. J gave up 4 bases and V 5 bases, and 0 bases lay outside the gene matches. The CDR3 nucleotides are TGCAGCGTTCTAGCGGGAGGGTACAATGAGCAGTTCTTC. It yields the protein CSVLAGGYNEQFF.

This chain joins TRBV5-1 and TRBJ2-7; D possibly corresponds to TRBD2 (5 bases). The CDR3 loop spans 14 amino acids. CDR1 is SGHRS and CDR2 is YFSETQ in the germline V gene. Trimming shortened V by 2 bases and J by 3 bases, and 12 bases separated the two germline ends. The CDR3 region has the DNA TGCGCCAGCAGCTTTCCGGGAAAGAACTACGAGCAGTACTTC. Protein product: CASSFPGKNYEQYF. Full variable domain (outside the CDR3, taken from reference TRBV5-1 and TRBJ2-7): KAGVTQTPRYLIKTRGQQVTLSCSPISGHRSVSWYQQTPGQGLQFLFEYFSETQRNKGNFPGRFSGRQFSNSRSEMNVSTLELGDSALYLCASSFPGKNYEQYFGPGTRLTVT.

The chain is built from TRBV5-1 and TRBJ2-5, with D possibly called TRBD1 or TRBD2 (6 bases each). Germline CDR1 SGHRS, CDR2 YFSETQ. Deletions cut 0 bases from V and 5 bases from J, with 11 bases between. There are 14 residues in the CDR3. The CDR3 sequence: CASSLVGGPETQYF. The CDR3 bases are TGCGCCAGCAGCTTGGTGGGGGGCCCGGAGACCCAGTACTTC.

The chain is built from TRBV6-5 and TRBJ2-7, with D perhaps matching TRBD2 (6 bases). The germline CDR1 and CDR2 sequences are MNHEY and SVGAGI. Trimming took off 6 bases at V and 6 bases at J, with 18 bases between the two ends. The CDR3 sequence is 14 residues long. DNA of the CDR3: TGTGCCAGCAGACGATATAGGGAGGCCTCCGAGCAGTACTTC. Translating gives CASRRYREASEQYF.

V is TRBV6-5 and J is TRBJ2-2; a weak D match, TRBD1 (5 bases). This CDR3 spans 14 amino acids. Germline CDR1 and CDR2: MNHEY and SVGAGI. Trimming stripped 8 bases from V and 6 bases from J, with 16 bases between. Written as DNA, the CDR3 is TGTGCCAGCTCTAGGGGCTCACGGTCCGGGGAGCTGTTTTTT. Translation: CASSRGSRSGELFF.

Of note for this clone: Other DNA sequences from this sample encode an identical CDR3 as well. The J gene is TRBJ2-7, the V gene TRBV19; D is ambiguous. CDR3 length: 13 amino acids. V was clipped by 1 base and J by 1 base, with 5 bases between them. Per the germline V gene, CDR1 is LNHDA and CDR2 is SQIVND (reference sequence). In nucleotides, the CDR3 is TGTGCCAGTAGTATAGGGTTATCCTACGAGCAGTACTTC. It specifies CASSIGLSYEQYF. Full variable domain (remainder filled in from reference TRBV19 and TRBJ2-7): DGGITQSPKYLFRKEGQNVTLSCEQNLNHDAMYWYRQDPGQGLRLIYYSQIVNDFQKGDIAEGYSVSREKKESFPLTVTSAQKNPTAFYLCASSIGLSYEQYFGPGTRLTVT.